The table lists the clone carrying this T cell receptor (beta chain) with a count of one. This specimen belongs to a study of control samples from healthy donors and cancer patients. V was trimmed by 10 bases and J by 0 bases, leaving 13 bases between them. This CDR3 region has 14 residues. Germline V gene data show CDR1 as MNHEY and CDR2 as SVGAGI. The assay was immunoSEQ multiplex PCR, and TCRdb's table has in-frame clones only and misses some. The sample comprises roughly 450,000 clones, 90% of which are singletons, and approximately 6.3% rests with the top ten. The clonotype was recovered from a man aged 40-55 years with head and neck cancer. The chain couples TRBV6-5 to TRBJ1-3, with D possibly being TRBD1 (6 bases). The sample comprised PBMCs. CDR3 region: CATLQGNSGNTIYF. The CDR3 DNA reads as TGTGCCACCTTACAGGGCAACTCTGGAAACACCATATATTTT.